This TCR beta chain appears in the sequencing data of a study of shared clonotypes between healthy human individuals. Losses at the gene ends were 8 bases for V and 5 bases for J; bases not matched to a gene: 18. Germline CDR1 reads GTSNPN; CDR2 reads SVGIG (reference sequence). This CDR3 has 15 residues. The sample holds one count of this clone. Antigen specificity is unknown. Naive CD4+ cells were CD45RA-selected; the remaining cells were memory. Assay used: immunoSEQ multiplex PCR; TCRdb lists only in-frame clones, some missing. Here the sample spans a few million clones, approximately 96% being singletons. Points from the study as a whole: Sharing of clonotypes among donors was expected to vary with sequencing depth. Only a few donors were included, so the genetic and exposure-history diversity represented was limited.

Sequenced material: naive CD4+ T cells sorted from blood. Sample subset: CD45RA+ positively selected. The chain employs TRBV30 and TRBJ2-7; 7 nucleotides line up with TRBD1. The clonotype comes from a young man in good health. The CDR3 loop reads CAGYRGLSFMDEQYF. CDR3 coding DNA: TGTGCCGGATACAGGGGCCTGTCTTTTATGGACGAGCAGTACTTC.